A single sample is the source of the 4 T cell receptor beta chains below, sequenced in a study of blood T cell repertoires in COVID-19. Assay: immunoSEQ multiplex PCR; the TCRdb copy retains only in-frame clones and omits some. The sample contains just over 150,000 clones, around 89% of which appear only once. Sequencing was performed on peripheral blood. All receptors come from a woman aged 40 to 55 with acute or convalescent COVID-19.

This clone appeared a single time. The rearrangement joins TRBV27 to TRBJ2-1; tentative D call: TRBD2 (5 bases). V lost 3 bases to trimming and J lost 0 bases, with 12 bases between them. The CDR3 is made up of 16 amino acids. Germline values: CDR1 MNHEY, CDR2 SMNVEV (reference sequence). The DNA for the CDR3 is TGTGCCAGCAGTTTCCAAACGGGGAGCTCCTACAATGAGCAGTTCTTC. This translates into CASSFQTGSSYNEQFF.

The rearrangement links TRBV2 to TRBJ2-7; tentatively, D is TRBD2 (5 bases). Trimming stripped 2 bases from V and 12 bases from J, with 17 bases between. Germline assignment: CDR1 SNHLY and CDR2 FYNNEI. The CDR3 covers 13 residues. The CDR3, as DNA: TGTGCCAGCAGTGAATATTTCGGACCTGGACTGTACTTC. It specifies CASSEYFGPGLYF.

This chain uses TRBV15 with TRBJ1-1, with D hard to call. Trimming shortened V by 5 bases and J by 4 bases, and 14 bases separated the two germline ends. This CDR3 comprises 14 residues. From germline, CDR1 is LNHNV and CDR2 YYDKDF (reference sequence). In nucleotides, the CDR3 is TGTGCCACCAGCGAACCTGGACTCGGCACTGAAGCTTTCTTT. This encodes CATSEPGLGTEAFF.

The CDR3 coding sequence is TGTGCCAGCAGGCCGGGACAGTTGAGTTCACCCCTCCACTTT. Protein product: CASRPGQLSSPLHF. The chain links TRBV11-2 to TRBJ1-6; TRBD1 aligns across 7 bases. CDR1 and CDR2 (germline): SGHAT, FQNNGV. The CDR3 is 14 residues long. Losses at the gene ends were 6 bases for V and 9 bases for J; bases not matched to a gene: 8.